This T cell receptor (beta chain) was captured in a study of cytomegalovirus exposure and HLA in healthy donors. Study-level results: The study dropped some indistinguishable V segments, TRBV6-2 and TRBV6-3 among them.

This clone was detected only a few times. Antigen: not known. The primer mix had 60 Vbeta and 13 Jbeta primers. Profiled with immunoSEQ multiplex PCR; TCRdb holds only in-frame clones, not every one. This sample has about 180,000 clones, with more than 70% found just once. This CDR3 comprises 12 residues. V was cut by 1 base and J by 7 bases, with 5 bases left in between. CDR1 SEHNR and CDR2 FQNEAQ come from the germline V gene (reference sequence). The chain has TRBV7-9 and TRBJ2-1; D is perhaps TRBD2 (5 bases). What was sequenced was PBMCs. This clonotype was obtained from a girl between 5 and 17 years old in good health and CMV-seropositive. CDR3 nucleotides: TGTGCCAGCAGCTTAGTAGCGAATGAGCAGTTCTTC. It codes for CASSLVANEQFF. Based on the CDR3 plus reference TRBV7-9 and TRBJ2-1, the full variable domain is DTGVSQNPRHKITKRGQNVTFRCDPISEHNRLYWYRQTLGQGPEFLTYFQNEAQLEKSRLLSDRFSAERPKGSFSTLEIQRTEQGDSAMYLCASSLVANEQFFGPGTRLTVL.